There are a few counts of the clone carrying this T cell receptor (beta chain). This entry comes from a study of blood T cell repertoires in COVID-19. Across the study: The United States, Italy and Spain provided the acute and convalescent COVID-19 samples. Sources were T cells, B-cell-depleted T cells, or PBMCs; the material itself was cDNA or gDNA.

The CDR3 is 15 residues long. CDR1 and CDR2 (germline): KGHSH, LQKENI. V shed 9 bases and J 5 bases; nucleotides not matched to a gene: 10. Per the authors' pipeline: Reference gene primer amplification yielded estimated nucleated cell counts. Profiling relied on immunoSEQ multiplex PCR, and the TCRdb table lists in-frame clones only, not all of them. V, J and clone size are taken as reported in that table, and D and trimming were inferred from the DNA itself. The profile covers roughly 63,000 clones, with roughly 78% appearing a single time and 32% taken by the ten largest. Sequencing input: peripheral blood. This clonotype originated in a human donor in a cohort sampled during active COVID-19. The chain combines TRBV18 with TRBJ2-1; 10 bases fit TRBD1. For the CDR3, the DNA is TGTGCCAGGGAAGAGGGGACAGGGGTTAACAATGAGCAGTTCTTC. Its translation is CAREEGTGVNNEQFF.